A selection of T cell receptor beta chains follows, all from one sample in a study of graft-versus-host responses after intestinal transplantation. These receptors have no identified antigens. Sequenced by immunoSEQ multiplex PCR; TCRdb stores in-frame clones only, minus some. The data show some 100,000 clones, approximately 84% seen once. The material sequenced was unstimulated CD4+ T cells sorted from spleen or lymph node cells, taken before transplant. These TCRs come from a human donor who was the organ donor for an intestinal transplant. CDR3s include the opening cysteine and the closing phenylalanine or tryptophan. Each record gives: J gene, clone size, D gene, V gene, CDR3 DNA, CDR3 protein. A D gene is named only where the DNA matches it firmly. Clone size, where shown, is once, few, many, or a class for clones that have expanded.

TRBJ2-3	.	.	TRBV2	TGTGCCAGCAGTTGGCTTAGGCAGGATACGCAGTATTTT	CASSWLRQDTQYF
TRBJ2-2	.	TRBD1	TRBV5-4	TGTGCCAGCAGCCTCAACATTGGACAGGGGCCCGGGGAGCTGTTTTTT	CASSLNIGQGPGELFF
TRBJ1-1	few	.	TRBV5-8	TGTGCCAGCAGCTTGGCCGTGAAACACCTAAACACTGAAGCTTTCTTT	CASSLAVKHLNTEAFF
TRBJ1-2	.	.	TRBV14	TGTGCCAGCAGCCAGTTGGGTTCCTATGGCTACACCTTC	CASSQLGSYGYTF
TRBJ2-3	.	.	TRBV5-1	TGCGCCAGCAGCTTAATTCAGGGGTGGGGCACAGATACGCAGTATTTT	CASSLIQGWGTDTQYF
TRBJ2-2	.	.	TRBV7-3	TGTGCCAGCAGCCCCCTAAACACCGGGGAGCTGTTTTTT	CASSPLNTGELFF
TRBJ2-1	.	.	TRBV28	TGTGCCAGCAGTTTAAGTCTCTACAATGAGCAGTTCTTC	CASSLSLYNEQFF
TRBJ2-1	.	TRBD1	TRBV7-9	TGTGCCAGCAGGTTTAGGGGGACAGGGGTTAATGAGCAGTTCTTC	CASRFRGTGVNEQFF
TRBJ2-7	.	TRBD2	TRBV11-2	TGTGCCAGCGAGGCTAGCGGGGGTTACCGCTACGAGCAGTACTTC	CASEASGGYRYEQYF
TRBJ1-2	.	.	TRBV10-3	TGTGCCATCAGGGGGAACTATGGCTACACCTTC	CAIRGNYGYTF
TRBJ2-6	.	TRBD2	TRBV19	TGTGCCAGTAGTATATCGGGAGGTACCGGGGCCAACGTCCTGACTTTC	CASSISGGTGANVLTF
TRBJ2-5	.	.	TRBV10-2	TGCGCCAGCAGTGAGAGGCAGGGAGGAAAGGAGACCCAGTACTTC	CASSERQGGKETQYF
TRBJ2-7	.	TRBD1	TRBV28	TGTGCCAGCAGGGCTCGAGGGACAGAAAAGCAGTACTTC	CASRARGTEKQYF
TRBJ1-4	.	.	TRBV28	TGTGCCAGCAGTTCGCCGGGAGGGAATGAAAAACTGTTTTTT	CASSSPGGNEKLFF
TRBJ1-2	.	.	TRBV30	TGTGCCTGGAGTCTCTACACCAATGGCTACACCTTC	CAWSLYTNGYTF
TRBJ1-3	.	.	TRBV19	TGTGCCAGTAGTATAGCGGGGGGCTCTGGAAACACCATATATTTT	CASSIAGGSGNTIYF